This T cell receptor beta chain was found in a study of tumor-infiltrating lymphocytes in primary liver carcinoma. Study-wide context: Among the tumors, stages were T1-T3 N0M0 and sizes roughly 4 to 10 cm.

This CDR3 is 16 amino acids long. Making TCR beta cDNA involved 400 to 600 ng total RNA and a constant-region primer. Three-round nested multiplex PCR performed with slightly modified ARM-PCR produced the TCR beta libraries. Amplification in the first two PCR rounds was performed using TRBV1-TRBV30 forward primers and a C-beta reverse primer for approximately 10 cycles each. TCRdb passed the multiplex PCR reads through MiXCR, listing each CDR3 protein once. The sample includes 95,000 to 150,000 distinct CDR3 sequences, 65% of them seen just once. Bulk tissue was left unsorted, and RNA and DNA were co-extracted from about 20-30 mg of it. Resection treated the patients' primary liver carcinoma. Every tumor sample held more than 80% viable tumor cells. A note on this clonotype: One junction end does not reproduce the germline sequence, and a read error may be involved.

Sequenced sample: liver tumor tissue from sampling region 1. Subset: tumor region T1, superior pole. V is TRBV12-3 or TRBV12-4 and J is TRBJ2-4; TRBD2 matches 9 bases. The sequence was obtained from a woman aged 55-69 years with primary liver carcinoma and hepatitis B virus infection. The CDR3 reads CVSSNPAGGTKNIQYF. DNA for the CDR3: TGTGTCAGCAGTAACCCAGCGGGAGGCACCAAAAACATTCAGTACTTC.